This TCR beta chain originates from a study of CD8 T cells in Susac syndrome (dated by TCRdb to between 2018 and 2021). Broadly, across the study: Whether CD8+ T cell activation and differentiation in Susac syndrome was antigen driven was tested using repertoire sequencing. The clonality of the CD8+ T cell repertoire was compared across 11 to 12 healthy donors, some 14 Susac syndrome patients and around 16 multiple sclerosis patients.

On this clonotype itself: No antigen is known for it. No per-base quality is available; no much larger clone lies one base away.

The research as a whole found: The number of individuals in the TCR sequencing and HLA analysis was recognized as being relatively small.

Peripheral blood CD8+ and CD4+ T cells from healthy donors, Susac syndrome patients and multiple sclerosis patients were profiled by high-throughput TCR beta sequencing. Multiple sclerosis controls were treatment-naive patients with stable or active relapsing-remitting disease fulfilling revised McDonald criteria. CD8+ TEMRA cells were enriched by FACS, while bulk CD8+ and CD4+ T cells were purified by magnetic negative isolation. Blood was collected in EDTA tubes and processed within 24 hours, with PBMCs isolated through density gradient centrifugation. PBMCs intended for TCR sequencing were frozen in liquid nitrogen and were later thawed in a 37 degrees C water bath. Purity of sorted or isolated CD4+, CD8+ and CD8+ TEMRA cells was at least 90%. The CDR3, cysteine through phenylalanine, is 16 amino acids long. The only DNA kept is the CDR3, 48 bases in frame from the first base. According to the germline V gene (reference sequence), CDR1 reads LNHNV and CDR2 reads YYDKDF. Ends trimmed: V by 5 bases, J by 0 bases; bases unmatched to a gene: 7.

RNA was extracted using the RNeasy kit, and about 0.5 to 1 ug of the RNA was reverse transcribed with random hexamers. TCR beta CDR3 regions were amplified with the immunoSEQ multiplex PCR assay covering 54 Vbeta and 13 Jbeta segments. Bias from PCR amplification was corrected by using a synthetic template baseline for primer optimization and for computational correction. Concerning the study's data processing: Reads were annotated to V, D and J genes per IMGT and analyzed with immunoSEQ Analyzer, keeping only productive sequences. Clonality was computed as one minus Shannon entropy normalized by log2 of the number of productive unique sequences. Public and private clones were assessed among the 100 most prevalent clones of each patient and control. Clones were defined as Susac-specific if absent from the healthy and MS cohorts, from around 1,100 published viral clones and from other ImmuneACCESS disease sequences. TCRdb handled the public reads itself, with Q25 trimming in fastp and clone calling in MiXCR, and kept productive beta chains. All rows with the same CDR3 protein become a single entry with the most common DNA and genes. The V and J calls reflect TCRdb's pipeline rather than the authors' work. This sample gives more than 150,000 distinct CDR3 sequences in total; 95% of them show up just once. Jointly, the top ten make up 0.14% to 0.15% of the sample.

The chain was built from TRBV15 and TRBJ2-7, with 10 bases matching TRBD2. The TCR originated in a human donor with multiple sclerosis. What was sequenced was CD8+ T cells from PBMCs. The CDR3 amino acid sequence is: CATSGSSGGSSYEQYF. The DNA is as follows: TGTGCCACCAGCGGATCTAGCGGGGGTAGCTCCTACGAGCAGTACTTC.